This T cell receptor (beta chain) was captured in a study of T cells in Graves' hyperthyroidism and ophthalmopathy. Study-wide background: At initial diagnosis, before any treatment had begun, peripheral blood was obtained.

Uncontrolled infections, other autoimmune diseases, pregnancy or lactation led to exclusion of patients. Looked up from germline, CDR1 is SGDLS and CDR2 is YYNGEE. V gave up 3 bases and J gave up 4 bases; unmatched junction bases: 3. The CDR3 contains 15 residues. The study's findings and limits: Ophthalmopathy and stable hyperthyroidism were told apart by a 13 V-J model. Most thyroid clonotypes expanded above 0.001 appeared in blood too.

Amplified TCR beta CDR3 regions derived from RNA transcripts. First-round RT-PCR targeting the TCR CDR3 was performed with the HTBI primer set. TCRdb re-called the multiplex PCR reads with MiXCR, one entry per CDR3 protein. Of some 570,000 distinct CDR3 sequences in the sample, 13% to 15% were seen once. In the case of this clonotype: As yet, its antigen is unknown.

The sample consisted of blood. The genes are TRBV9 and TRBJ2-5; 13 nucleotides agree with TRBD2. The receptor was derived from a woman under 30 with Graves' ophthalmopathy. DNA for the CDR3: TGTGCCAGCAGCGCAACTAGCGGGAGGGTAGAGACCCAGTACTTC. Its translation is CASSATSGRVETQYF. The full variable domain, in which reference TRBV9 and TRBJ2-5 provide the parts outside the CDR3, is DSGVTQTPKHLITATGQRVTLRCSPRSGDLSVYWYQQSLDQGLQFLIQYYNGEERAKGNILERFSAQQFPDLHSELNLSSLELGDSALYFCASSATSGRVETQYFGPGTRLLVL.